Following are 18 T cell receptor beta chains from one sample sequenced in a study of OX40 agonist ivuxolimab in advanced cancers. TCRdb's table, derived via immunoSEQ multiplex PCR, lists solely in-frame clones and lacks some. There are nearly 110,000 clones in the sample; about nine tenths occur only once, and approximately 0.49% lies in the top ten. Sequencing used CD4+ or CD8+ T cells sorted from blood, obtained in a trial of the OX40 agonist ivuxolimab. The source of these receptors is an adult with an advanced solid tumor such as melanoma, head and neck, liver or kidney cancer.

The chain joins TRBV5-1 to TRBJ2-3; TRBD1 aligns across 9 bases. Germline V gene data show CDR1 as SGHRS and CDR2 as YFSETQ. The CDR3 is 14 residues long. V lost 3 bases and J lost 5; bases outside the gene matches: 4. As DNA, the CDR3 is TGCGCCAGCAGCTGGACAGGGGAAAGAGATACGCAGTATTTT. Translation: CASSWTGERDTQYF. Based on the CDR3 plus reference TRBV5-1 and TRBJ2-3, the full variable domain is KAGVTQTPRYLIKTRGQQVTLSCSPISGHRSVSWYQQTPGQGLQFLFEYFSETQRNKGNFPGRFSGRQFSNSRSEMNVSTLELGDSALYLCASSWTGERDTQYFGPGTRLTVL.

The gene calls are TRBV10-1 and TRBJ2-7, with D possibly called TRBD1 or TRBD2 (6 bases each). CDR1 is WNHNN, CDR2 SYGVQD, per germline (reference sequence). V lost 5 bases and J lost 4, with 12 bases in between. The CDR3 covers 13 residues. CDR3 protein: CASSRGASYEQYF. The CDR3 DNA reads TGCGCCAGCAGTAGGGGGGCGTCTTACGAGCAGTACTTC.

The sample holds one count of this clone. The genes are TRBV19 and TRBJ2-6; D unclear. Germline V gene sequence: CDR1 LNHDA, CDR2 SQIVND (reference sequence). CDR3 size: 13 residues. V was cut by 7 bases and J by 4 bases, with 8 bases left in between. CDR3 nucleotide sequence: TGTGCCAGTACCTTTTCAGGGGCCAACGTCCTGACTTTC. It specifies CASTFSGANVLTF.

The V call is TRBV11-2, the J call TRBJ2-1; D ambiguous. V was clipped by 4 bases and J by 6 bases, with 13 bases between them. Germline CDR1 reads SGHAT; CDR2 reads FQNNGV. The CDR3 loop spans 14 amino acids. The CDR3 reads CASSSPRVANEQFF. CDR3 DNA: TGTGCCAGCAGCTCCCCCCGGGTAGCCAATGAGCAGTTCTTC.

This clone was recorded a few times. This rearrangement joins TRBV28 to TRBJ1-2; D gene ambiguous. Germline V CDR1 and CDR2: MDHEN, SYDVKM. The CDR3 has 12 residues. The V gene lost 4 bases and the J gene lost 8 bases, with 11 bases spanning the gap. DNA for the CDR3: TGTGCCAGCAGTTCGGAGGTCGACGGCTACACCTTC. Encoded protein: CASSSEVDGYTF.

This rearrangement joins TRBV6-1 to TRBJ2-5; TRBD1 might be the D (5 bases). CDR1 MNHNS and CDR2 SASEGT come from the germline V gene. V lost 2 bases and J lost 5, with 12 bases in between. The CDR3 sequence is 14 residues long. Here the CDR3 reads CASSEPGRAETQYF. CDR3 DNA sequence: TGTGCCAGCAGTGAACCGGGCAGGGCTGAGACCCAGTACTTC.

This chain links TRBV18 with TRBJ2-7; TRBD1 aligns across 9 bases. There are 14 residues in the CDR3. With V trimmed by 8 bases and J by 5 bases, 10 bases remained unmatched. Germline CDR1 is KGHSH and CDR2 is LQKENI. CDR3 in DNA: TGTGCCAGCGCGGACAGGGGTCTTCTCGACGAGCAGTACTTC. Its protein product is CASADRGLLDEQYF.

The rearrangement links TRBV7-2 to TRBJ1-2, with a possible D match to TRBD1 (5 bases). V was shortened by 1 base and J by 5 bases, with 14 bases between the two germline ends. Germline assignment: CDR1 SGHTA and CDR2 FQGNSA. This CDR3 spans 15 amino acids. The CDR3 spells CASSLEVGEGYGYTF. In nucleotides, the CDR3 is TGTGCCAGCAGCTTAGAAGTAGGGGAGGGGTATGGCTACACCTTC.

This chain links TRBV7-9 with TRBJ2-5, with D hard to call. Germline loops: CDR1 SEHNR, CDR2 FQNEAQ (reference sequence). CDR3 length: 12 amino acids. V gave up 5 bases and J gave up 1 base, with 5 bases separating them. DNA of the CDR3: TGTGCCAGCAGCCGCTCCCAAGAGACCCAGTACTTC. This encodes CASSRSQETQYF.

The chain carries TRBV28 and TRBJ1-1, with 7 bases aligning to TRBD1. The V gene's germline CDR1 is MDHEN and CDR2 SYDVKM. The CDR3 loop spans 12 amino acids. V dropped 5 bases and J dropped 7; count of bases not matched to a gene: 4. The CDR3 is CASSRRQGEAFF. The DNA of the CDR3 is TGTGCCAGCAGTAGACGACAGGGTGAAGCTTTCTTT.

This clone was recorded only once. This chain uses TRBV6-6 with TRBJ1-4; the D is unclear. This CDR3 is built from 14 residues. Germline CDR1 is MNHNY and CDR2 is SVGAGI (reference sequence). V lost 2 bases and J 2 bases, leaving 6 bases between the germline ends. The CDR3 loop reads CASSYVRTNEKLFF. The DNA of the CDR3 is TGTGCCAGCAGTTACGTCAGGACTAATGAAAAACTGTTTTTT.

V gene TRBV2 combines with J gene TRBJ1-2; tentatively, D is TRBD1 (5 bases). CDR1 and CDR2 (germline): SNHLY, FYNNEI. The V end was cut by 10 bases, the J end by 7 bases, with 16 bases between. This CDR3 has 12 residues. CDR3 bases: TGTGCCAACTCCTTGCCGGGACGTGGCTACACCTTC. Encoded protein: CANSLPGRGYTF. Using reference TRBV2 and TRBJ1-2 for the parts outside the CDR3, the full variable domain is EPEVTQTPSHQVTQMGQEVILRCVPISNHLYFYWYRQILGQKVEFLVSFYNNEISEKSEIFDDQFSVERPDGSNFTLKIRSTKLEDSAMYFCANSLPGRGYTFGSGTRLTVV.

In its sample, this clone was seen once. The chain combines TRBV4-3 with TRBJ2-2, with D tentatively TRBD1 (5 bases). With 3 bases removed from V and 1 base from J, the gap between germline ends came to 15 bases. The CDR3 length is 17 residues. CDR1 is LGHNA, CDR2 YSLEER, per germline. DNA for the CDR3: TGCGCCAGCAGCCAGAGCACAGGAAGTTGGAACACCGGGGAGCTGTTTTTT. Amino acids: CASSQSTGSWNTGELFF.

This rearrangement joins TRBV21-1 to TRBJ1-4. TRBV21-1 is a pseudogene segment. The CDR3 length is 16 residues. CDR3 sequence: CASSKCRAGYNEKLFF. CDR3 in DNA: TGTGCCAGCAGCAAGTGTCGGGCCGGGTATAATGAAAAACTGTTTTTT.

Note on this clone: This specimen includes other DNA sequences encoding the same CDR3. V gene TRBV18 combines with J gene TRBJ2-5; the D gene is possibly TRBD2 (5 bases). The germline V and J ends were trimmed by 2 bases and 5 bases, with 9 bases remaining between them. The V gene's germline CDR1 is KGHSH and CDR2 LQKENI. The CDR3 extends over 13 amino acids. CDR3 coding DNA: TGTGCCAGCTCACCAGGCGGCGGGGAGACCCAGTACTTC. It yields the protein CASSPGGGETQYF.

The chain employs TRBV4-2 and TRBJ1-3; D gene uncertain. V shed 0 bases and J shed 0 bases, with 9 bases lying between them. This CDR3 region has 16 residues. CDR1 LGHNA and CDR2 YNFKEQ come from the germline V gene. CDR3 residues: CASSQEGTNSGNTIYF. For the CDR3, the DNA is TGTGCCAGCAGCCAAGAGGGCACCAACTCTGGAAACACCATATATTTT.

The rearrangement joins TRBV28 to TRBJ2-2; TRBD1 agrees at 11 bases. Losses at the gene ends were 1 base for V and 5 bases for J; bases not matched to a gene: 12. Germline CDR1 and CDR2: MDHEN and SYDVKM. The CDR3 length is 19 residues. The CDR3 DNA follows: TGTGCCAGCAGTTTATTAGGTTTGAGGGACAGGGGGATAACCGGGGAGCTGTTTTTT. Its translation is CASSLLGLRDRGITGELFF.

This clone has just one count. This chain links TRBV27 with TRBJ1-1; 7 positions match TRBD1. CDR3 length equals 19 residues. The V segment lost 5 bases and the J segment 0 bases; nucleotides outside the gene matches: 18. CDR1 is MNHEY, CDR2 SMNVEV, per germline (reference sequence). The CDR3 DNA sequence: TGTGCCAGCAGTCCCCTTGGGACAGCCCGACGTTTTCTGAACACTGAAGCTTTCTTT. This sequence encodes CASSPLGTARRFLNTEAFF.